The 6 T cell receptor beta chains below come from one sample, sequenced in a study of early T cells in non-severe SARS-CoV-2 infection. TCRdb re-analysed the 5' RACE reads in MiXCR, keeping a single row per CDR3 protein. Of approximately 80,000 distinct CDR3 sequences detected, over 9.5% appear once; the ten largest clones hold 3.4%. The sample was whole blood. The receptors shown here come from an adult who was a healthcare worker with PCR-confirmed SARS-CoV-2 infection or an uninfected control (not recorded which).

The chain is built from TRBV7-3 and TRBJ2-2; tentative D call: TRBD1 (5 bases). The germline V and J ends were trimmed by 4 bases and 1 base, with 7 bases remaining between them. Germline-derived CDR1 and CDR2 are SGHTA and FQGTGA. CDR3 length equals 14 residues. CDR3 DNA: TGTGCCAGCAGCTGGGGCCAGAACACCGGGGAGCTGTTTTTT. Translating gives CASSWGQNTGELFF.

V usage is TRBV20-1 and J usage is TRBJ1-1; D is unresolved. CDR3 length: 13 residues. Germline V lookup: CDR1 DFQATT, CDR2 SNEGSKA (reference sequence). V was clipped by 0 bases and J by 3 bases, with 8 bases between them. The DNA of the CDR3 is TGCAGTGCTAGAGAAGACCGCTACACTGAAGCTTTCTTT. Its protein product is CSAREDRYTEAFF.

V usage is TRBV5-1 and J usage is TRBJ2-5, with 7 bases fitting TRBD1. The trim removed 0 bases at V and 5 bases at J, leaving 10 bases unmatched. Germline CDR1 SGHRS, CDR2 YFSETQ. The CDR3 has 16 residues. CDR3 loop: CASSLEVRTGSETQYF. DNA of the CDR3: TGCGCCAGCAGCTTGGAGGTCAGGACAGGTTCGGAGACCCAGTACTTC.

Many counts were recorded for this clonotype. The chain combines TRBV2 with TRBJ2-3, with 7 bases aligning to TRBD1. The germline CDR1 and CDR2 sequences are SNHLY and FYNNEI. The CDR3 is made up of 15 amino acids. V was pared by 5 bases and J by 1 base, with 6 bases of the junction left unmatched. CDR3: CASSPDRTRTDTQYF. The CDR3 bases are TGTGCCAGCAGTCCGGACAGGACCCGCACAGATACGCAGTATTTT. The full variable domain, its missing parts supplied by reference TRBV2 and TRBJ2-3, is EPEVTQTPSHQVTQMGQEVILRCVPISNHLYFYWYRQILGQKVEFLVSFYNNEISEKSEIFDDQFSVERPDGSNFTLKIRSTKLEDSAMYFCASSPDRTRTDTQYFGPGTRLTVL.

The chain recombines TRBV20-1 with TRBJ2-7, with a tentative D call TRBD2 (5 bases). The CDR3 is made up of 15 amino acids. CDR1 is DFQATT and CDR2 is SNEGSKA in the germline V gene (reference sequence). With 2 bases removed from V and 7 bases from J, the gap between germline ends came to 21 bases. CDR3: CSARPAGRLPREQYF. The DNA for the CDR3 is TGCAGTGCTAGACCCGCGGGTCGCCTTCCGAGGGAGCAGTACTTC.

This clonotype was detected ten times or more. The chain carries TRBV5-4 and TRBJ2-7, with 8 bases matching TRBD1. The CDR3 spans 14 residues. Germline V gene lookup returns CDR1 SGHNT and CDR2 YYREEE (reference sequence). V lost 5 bases, J lost 3 bases, and 7 bases stayed unmatched. CDR3 sequence reads: CASSSRQGNYEQYF. CDR3 bases: TGTGCCAGCAGTTCCCGACAGGGGAACTACGAGCAGTACTTC.